Presented here are 5 T cell receptor beta chains from one specimen sequenced in a study of blood T cell repertoires in COVID-19. The method was immunoSEQ multiplex PCR; TCRdb's version includes in-frame clones alone and lacks a portion of them. The table has some 120,000 clones, more than 70% seen once. Sample: peripheral blood. The source is a human donor in a cohort sampled during active COVID-19.

This rearrangement joins TRBV10-3 to TRBJ2-7, with 7 bases that match TRBD2. J gave up 5 bases and V 6 bases, and 10 bases lay outside the gene matches. This CDR3 comprises 14 residues. Germline assignment: CDR1 ENHRY and CDR2 SYGVKD. The CDR3 region has the DNA TGTGCCATCAGAGCTAGCGGCGCAAATAACGAGCAGTACTTC. Its protein product is CAIRASGANNEQYF.

This chain links TRBV28 with TRBJ2-7, with 9 bases fitting TRBD1. With 5 bases clipped from V and 12 bases from J, the junction kept 17 bases outside the gene matches. This CDR3 has 15 residues. Germline assignment: CDR1 MDHEN and CDR2 SYDVKM. The CDR3 coding sequence is TGTGCCAGCAGTCCTACGGGACAGGGAAAAGTCATGGGGTACTTC. Its protein is CASSPTGQGKVMGYF.

The V gene is TRBV28, the J gene TRBJ1-5, with D possibly matching TRBD1 (5 bases). The CDR3 covers 15 residues. Per germline, CDR1 MDHEN and CDR2 SYDVKM. V lost 6 bases to trimming and J lost 5 bases, with 17 bases between them. CDR3 amino acids: CASRGGDRSYQPQHF. CDR3 DNA: TGTGCCAGCAGGGGGGGGGATCGGTCTTATCAGCCCCAGCATTTT.

J is TRBJ2-1 and V is TRBV5-1; TRBD2 matches at 10 bases. Germline V gene data show CDR1 as SGHRS and CDR2 as YFSETQ. This CDR3 spans 15 amino acids. After removal of 4 bases from V and 4 bases from J, the junction contained 5 bases not matched to a gene. The CDR3 sequence is CASSGSGGLYNEQFF. In DNA, the CDR3 is TGCGCCAGCAGCGGTAGCGGGGGGCTGTACAATGAGCAGTTCTTC.

The chain combines TRBV13 with TRBJ1-4, with D possibly TRBD1 on 6 matching bases. V was shortened by 5 bases and J by 5 bases, with 18 bases between the two germline ends. Germline loops: CDR1 PRHDT, CDR2 FYEKMQ (reference sequence). The CDR3 has 16 residues. The CDR3 region is CASSLWGGAENEKLFF. DNA of the CDR3: TGTGCCAGCAGCCTGTGGGGGGGCGCGGAGAATGAAAAACTGTTTTTT.